The 9 T cell receptor beta chains below come from one sample, sequenced in a study of siplizumab effects on memory and regulatory T cells. Clones were sequenced by immunoSEQ multiplex PCR, and TCRdb holds only the in-frame ones, with some missing. The data contain 99,000 or so clones, 85% to 95% of them singletons. Input material: CD4+ T cells sorted from blood. These receptors originate from a human donor in good health.

The V call is TRBV5-1, the J call TRBJ1-1; TRBD1 matches at 8 bases. The CDR3 covers 16 residues. J gave up 4 bases and V 4 bases, and 12 bases lay outside the gene matches. Germline V lookup: CDR1 SGHRS, CDR2 YFSETQ. The CDR3 nucleotides read TGCGCCAGCAGCCTCCAGGACAGGGTGATGGGCACTGAAGCTTTCTTT. This codes for CASSLQDRVMGTEAFF.

The chain combines TRBV6-1 with TRBJ2-7, with no clear D. Between the trimmed V and J ends, which lost 8 bases and 0 bases, there was a span of 14 bases. The CDR3 is made up of 14 amino acids. Germline V lookup: CDR1 MNHNS, CDR2 SASEGT. In nucleotides, the CDR3 is TGTGCCAGCGCCCCCCGGGTCAGCTCCTACGAGCAGTACTTC. Residues: CASAPRVSSYEQYF.

V is TRBV28 and J is TRBJ1-2; 7 positions agree with TRBD1. V dropped 5 bases and J dropped 8; count of bases not matched to a gene: 5. The length of the CDR3 is 12 residues. In germline, CDR1 is MDHEN, CDR2 SYDVKM. DNA of the CDR3: TGTGCCAGCAGTGACAGGGTCAACGGCTACACCTTC. Translation gives CASSDRVNGYTF.

This clone was seen just once. This rearrangement joins TRBV5-4 to TRBJ2-3; D is perhaps TRBD2 (5 bases). V lost 4 bases, J lost 2 bases, and 14 bases lay in between. The CDR3 spans 15 residues. Germline V gene data show CDR1 as SGHNT and CDR2 as YYREEE (reference sequence). The CDR3 nucleotides are TGTGCCAGCAGCCCGAAACGCGGGTACACAGATACGCAGTATTTT. The encoded protein is CASSPKRGYTDTQYF.

V is TRBV4-2 and J is TRBJ1-5; the D gene is possibly TRBD1 (5 bases). Germline CDR1 is LGHNA and CDR2 is YNFKEQ. The CDR3 consists of 14 residues. V gave up 1 base and J gave up 5 bases, with 9 bases separating them. CDR3 in amino acids: CASSQGQTDQPQHF. For the CDR3, the DNA is TGTGCCAGCAGCCAAGGCCAGACAGATCAGCCCCAGCATTTT.

This rearrangement joins TRBV6-5 to TRBJ1-2, with a possible D match to TRBD1 (5 bases). The CDR3 runs to 13 residues. The V gene lost 2 bases and the J gene lost 6 bases, with 10 bases spanning the gap. Germline V gives CDR1 MNHEY, CDR2 SVGAGI. CDR3 coding DNA: TGTGCCAGCAGTTACCGCCGGGGCGATGGCTACACCTTC. Its translation is CASSYRRGDGYTF.

About this clone itself: The same CDR3 also results from other DNA sequences found in this sample. The rearrangement uses TRBV27 and TRBJ2-7; perhaps D is TRBD1 or TRBD2 (5 bases each). This CDR3 has 13 residues. The germline V gene has CDR1 MNHEY and CDR2 SMNVEV (reference sequence). V shed 7 bases and J shed 9 bases, with 19 bases lying between them. DNA of the CDR3: TGTGCCAGCATACGGGACGGAAACCTTGGGCAGTACTTC. This encodes CASIRDGNLGQYF.

This rearrangement joins TRBV30 to TRBJ1-2, with a weak D call TRBD1 (6 bases). Germline assignment: CDR1 GTSNPN and CDR2 SVGIG (reference sequence). V was cut by 2 bases and J by 6 bases, with 19 bases left in between. The length of the CDR3 is 15 residues. The CDR3 reads CAWSLTTGKRDGYTF. The CDR3 region has the DNA TGTGCCTGGAGTTTGACAACAGGGAAGCGAGATGGCTACACCTTC.

The V call is TRBV5-1, the J call TRBJ1-2; TRBD1 might be the D (6 bases). Germline V gene sequence: CDR1 SGHRS, CDR2 YFSETQ. The V and J ends lost 4 bases and 3 bases respectively, with 16 bases between them. The CDR3 spans 15 residues. The CDR3 spells CASSQDSGIDYGYTF. The CDR3 coding sequence is TGCGCCAGCAGCCAGGACAGCGGTATCGACTATGGCTACACCTTC. The variable domain in full, with the rest retrieved from reference TRBV5-1 and TRBJ1-2, is KAGVTQTPRYLIKTRGQQVTLSCSPISGHRSVSWYQQTPGQGLQFLFEYFSETQRNKGNFPGRFSGRQFSNSRSEMNVSTLELGDSALYLCASSQDSGIDYGYTFGSGTRLTVV.